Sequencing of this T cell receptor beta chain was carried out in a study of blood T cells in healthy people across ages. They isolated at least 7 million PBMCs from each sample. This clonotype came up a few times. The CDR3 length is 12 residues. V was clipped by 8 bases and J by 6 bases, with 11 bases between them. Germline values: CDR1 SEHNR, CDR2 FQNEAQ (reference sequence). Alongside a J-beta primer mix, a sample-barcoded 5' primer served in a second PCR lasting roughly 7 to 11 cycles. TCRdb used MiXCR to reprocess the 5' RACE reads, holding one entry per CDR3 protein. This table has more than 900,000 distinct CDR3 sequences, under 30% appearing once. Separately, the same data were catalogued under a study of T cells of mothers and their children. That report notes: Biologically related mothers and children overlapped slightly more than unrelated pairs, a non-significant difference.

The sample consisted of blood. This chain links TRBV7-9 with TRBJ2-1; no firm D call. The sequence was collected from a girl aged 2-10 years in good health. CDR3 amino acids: CASRFFPNEQFF. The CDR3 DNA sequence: TGTGCCAGCCGTTTTTTCCCCAATGAGCAGTTCTTC.